This is a list of T cell receptor beta chains from one sample in a study of PD-L1 blockade in urothelial cancer. Method: immunoSEQ multiplex PCR; TCRdb's copy keeps in-frame clones and lacks some. The repertoire holds some 120,000 clones, with roughly 89% as singletons. This specimen was PBMCs, taken around atezolizumab (anti-PD-L1) treatment. These receptors came from a man aged 55 to 70 with urothelial cancer. Each CDR3 is given with its conserved first and last residue. The order of the fields is V gene, J gene, clone size, D gene, CDR3 length, CDR3 DNA, CDR3 protein. D genes are given only for firm matches. A clone size is listed for some rows: how often the clone was seen (once, few, many), or a class if it is expanded.

>TRBV9|TRBJ1-1|NA|NA|15
TGTGCCAGCAGCCCCCGGGGACTTATGAACACTGAAGCTTTCTTT
CASSPRGLMNTEAFF
>TRBV10-2|TRBJ1-5|NA|TRBD1|14
TGCGCCAGCAGGTCGACAGGGAGGCTTCAGCCCCAGCATTTT
CASRSTGRLQPQHF
>TRBV28|TRBJ2-2|NA|TRBD2|16
TGTGCCAGCAGCCTCGGGACTAGCGGGGGCACCGGGGAGCTGTTTTTT
CASSLGTSGGTGELFF
>TRBV4-3|TRBJ2-7|few|NA|15
TGCGCCAGCAGCCAAGGGGACAGCGGGTCCTACGAGCAGTACTTC
CASSQGDSGSYEQYF
>TRBV19|TRBJ1-2|NA|TRBD1|13
TGTGCCAGTAGTATCGGCCAGGGGGTGCCGTGGACCTTC
CASSIGQGVPWTF
>TRBV10-1|TRBJ2-4|NA|NA|14
TGCGCCAGCAGTGAAGGGGTTGCCAAAAACATTCAGTACTTC
CASSEGVAKNIQYF
>TRBV29-1|TRBJ2-2|NA|TRBD1|14
TGCAGCGTCGGACAGGGATTGAACACCGGGGAGCTGTTTTTT
CSVGQGLNTGELFF
>TRBV18|TRBJ2-1|NA|NA|15
TGTGCCAGCTCCCCCAGGAGCGGACCCCCAAATGAGCAGTTCTTC
CASSPRSGPPNEQFF
>TRBV5-5|TRBJ2-2|NA|NA|15
TGTGCCAGCAGCATCACAGGGCTGCACACCGGGGAGCTGTTTTTT
CASSITGLHTGELFF
>TRBV6-5|TRBJ2-1|NA|TRBD2|15
TGTGCCAGCAGTTACGGGGGGGGGTCTTGGAATGAGCAGTTCTTC
CASSYGGGSWNEQFF
>TRBV5-1|TRBJ1-4|NA|NA|16
TGCGCCAGCAGCCCAAGAAGGGACTCAACTAATGAAAAACTGTTTTTT
CASSPRRDSTNEKLFF
>TRBV10-3|TRBJ1-1|once|NA|15
TGTGCCATCAGTGAGTCGGGGGGTGGGTTCACTGAAGCTTTCTTT
CAISESGGGFTEAFF
>TRBV11-2|TRBJ2-3|few|NA|15
TGTGCCAGCATCCCCCCAGGGGGGCTGTTGGATACGCAGTATTTT
CASIPPGGLLDTQYF
>TRBV29-1|TRBJ2-7|once|TRBD2|9
TGCAGCCCGAAGCGGGAGAAGTACTTC
CSPKREKYF
>TRBV20-1|TRBJ1-5|NA|NA|11
TGCAGTGCTAGCTCTCATCAGCCCCAGCATTTT
CSASSHQPQHF
>TRBV5-1|TRBJ2-7|NA|NA|12
TGCGCCAGCAGCTTGGTTAGCCACGAGCAGTACTTC
CASSLVSHEQYF
>TRBV10-1|TRBJ1-6|NA|NA|16
TGCGCCAGCCCGGGACACCGCCCCTCCTATAATTCACCCCTCCACTTT
CASPGHRPSYNSPLHF
>TRBV18|TRBJ1-1|NA|NA|18
TGTGCCAGCTCAGTTCGGGAGGGAGGGGTTTTTGAGAACACTGAAGCTTTCTTT
CASSVREGGVFENTEAFF
>TRBV5-1|TRBJ2-2|NA|NA|17
TGCGCCAGCAGCTTGGCCTTTAGACCAGGGTCCACCGGGGAGCTGTTTTTT
CASSLAFRPGSTGELFF
>TRBV6-6|TRBJ2-5|NA|NA|11
TGTGCCAGTAGGACTCAAGAGACCCAGTACTTC
CASRTQETQYF
>TRBV7-2|TRBJ2-1|NA|NA|22
TGTGCCAGCAGCTTAGCCCTACCCCCCCTGAGTGGCGGGGAGAGCTCCTACAATGAGCAGTTCTTC
CASSLALPPLSGGESSYNEQFF
>TRBV7-9|TRBJ1-4|NA|NA|13
TGTGCCAGCAACTTCAGGGCGGATGAAAAACTGTTTTTT
CASNFRADEKLFF
>TRBV30|TRBJ1-3|NA|TRBD1|12
TGTGCCTGGGGGGACAGAGGAAACACCATATATTTT
CAWGDRGNTIYF
>TRBV30|TRBJ2-4|NA|NA|14
TGTGCCTGGAGCGGAAGGGGAACCAAAAACATTCAGTACTTC
CAWSGRGTKNIQYF
>TRBV10-3|TRBJ2-2|NA|NA|16
TGTGCCATCAGTGAGTCACCGGGACTGAACACCGGGGAGCTGTTTTTT
CAISESPGLNTGELFF
>TRBV4-3|TRBJ2-1|NA|TRBD2|17
TGCGCCAGCAGCCCTCGGCTCATAGCGGGGGGGTACAATGAGCAGTTCTTC
CASSPRLIAGGYNEQFF
>TRBV7-2|TRBJ1-2|once|NA|17
TGTGCCAGCAGCTTAGATCGTCAGGTGGGACAAGCCTTTGGCTACACCTTC
CASSLDRQVGQAFGYTF
>TRBV25-1|TRBJ1-4|NA|TRBD1|15
TGTGCCAGCAGCCCCAGGGGGGCAACTAATGAAAAACTGTTTTTT
CASSPRGATNEKLFF
>TRBV9|TRBJ2-7|NA|TRBD1|15
TGTGCCAGCAGCCTAGGGGGGACAGGTGGTTACGAGCAGTACTTC
CASSLGGTGGYEQYF
>TRBV7-3|TRBJ2-3|NA|NA|15
TGTGCCAGCAGCTTATTCCAAGCGGACACAGATACGCAGTATTTT
CASSLFQADTDTQYF
>TRBV7-3|TRBJ2-2|NA|TRBD1|13
TGTGCCAGCAGTCAAGGGGGCCACGGGGAGCTGTTTTTT
CASSQGGHGELFF
>TRBV28|TRBJ2-5|NA|NA|14
TGTGCCACGCAAGGGGGGGGTATACAAGAGACCCAGTACTTC
CATQGGGIQETQYF
>TRBV6-1|TRBJ2-5|few|NA|15
TGTGCCAGCAGTGAAGAATTCCGGAGGGGGGGGACCCAGTACTTC
CASSEEFRRGGTQYF
>TRBV10-1|TRBJ1-1|NA|NA|14
TGCGCCAGCAGTGTCACGAGGGTGCGGGCTGAAGCTTTCTTT
CASSVTRVRAEAFF
>TRBV11-3|TRBJ1-2|NA|NA|16
TGTGCCAGCAGCCATCAGGATTTTTATGCTAACTATGGCTACACCTTC
CASSHQDFYANYGYTF
>TRBV7-9|TRBJ2-5|NA|TRBD2|13
TGTGCCAGCAGCAGCGGGGTGCAAGAGACCCAGTACTTC
CASSSGVQETQYF
>TRBV27|TRBJ2-1|once|TRBD2|18
TGTGCCAGCACCTCACTGGGGACTAGCGGGTTACCCTACAATGAGCAGTTCTTC
CASTSLGTSGLPYNEQFF
>TRBV28|TRBJ1-1|NA|NA|17
TGTGCCAGCAGTTTCCTGCCTGTCCTACGCATGAACACTGAAGCTTTCTTT
CASSFLPVLRMNTEAFF
>TRBV4-2|TRBJ1-1|NA|TRBD1|15
TGTGCCAGCAGCCAAGAGGACAGGCGGAACACTGAAGCTTTCTTT
CASSQEDRRNTEAFF
>TRBV2|TRBJ1-6|NA|TRBD1|15
TGTGCCAGTACTCCCCGCGGGACAGTTAATTCACCCCTCCACTTT
CASTPRGTVNSPLHF
>TRBV9|TRBJ2-3|NA|TRBD1|16
TGTGCCAGCAGCATGACGACAGGGCCCTTCACAGATACGCAGTATTTT
CASSMTTGPFTDTQYF
>TRBV5-1|TRBJ2-2|NA|TRBD2|16
TGCGCCAGCAGCTTGGCGACTAGCGGCCTCACCGGGGAGCTGTTTTTT
CASSLATSGLTGELFF
>TRBV15|TRBJ2-7|NA|NA|14
TGTGCCACCAGCAGAAGTAGGGGGACCTACGAGCAGTACTTC
CATSRSRGTYEQYF
>TRBV4-1|TRBJ2-1|NA|TRBD2|18
TGCGCCAGCAGGCTAGGACTAGCGGGAGGCCGGACCTACAATGAGCAGTTCTTC
CASRLGLAGGRTYNEQFF
>TRBV30|TRBJ1-3|NA|NA|14
TGTGCCTGGAGTGTACTCCGCTCTGGAAACACCATATATTTT
CAWSVLRSGNTIYF